Listed here is a single T cell receptor (beta chain). This specimen comes from a study of patients and donors after allogeneic stem cell transplantation. TCRdb passed the RT-PCR reads through MiXCR, listing each CDR3 protein once. The sample lists approximately 150,000 distinct CDR3 sequences; about a third were seen once. CDR1 and CDR2 (germline): SGHRS, YFSETQ. Trimming cost V 0 bases and J 3 bases, with 12 bases left between them. The CDR3 consists of 15 residues. The specimen sequenced was blood, either unsorted or a sorted T cell fraction (not recorded which). This sequence joins TRBV5-1 and TRBJ1-1, with a possible D match to TRBD1 (6 bases). The sequence derives from a human donor who was either an allogeneic HSCT recipient or a stem cell or donor lymphocyte infusion donor (not recorded which). It is not recorded whose cells these are; they may come from a transplant donor. The CDR3 DNA reads as TGCGCCAGCAGCTTGGGAGGACCAGGGGACACTGAAGCTTTCTTT. This encodes CASSLGGPGDTEAFF.